The T cell receptor beta chain under discussion was sequenced for a study of shared clonotypes between healthy human individuals (dated by TCRdb to 2019 to 2021). Turning to the overall study: A few men and two women, aged 18 to 49 years, made up the cohort. For each donor, CD4 naive and CD4 memory were each run on three plates, CD8 naive on two plates, and CD8 memory on one plate. To increase sequencing depth and limit assay-specific biases, TCR repertoire library preparation and sequencing were carried out by different laboratories using diverse techniques. Leukapheresis yielded between about 0.9 and 8.9 billion PBMCs per donor. To estimate repertoire size and how much clonotypes are shared between individuals, the study performed deep sequencing of blood TCR repertoires from a few healthy adults. The research as a whole found: Larger estimated clonotype richness was generally found for naive subsets than for memory subsets. Pairwise subsampling led to the expectation that sequencing depth would affect the degree of clonotype sharing among donors. Because the study included only a small number of donors, the genetic and exposure-history diversity represented was limited. Rarefaction of sorted-subset datasets indicated incomplete sequencing despite the large sequencing depth. About 5% of naive CD4, 3.5% of naive CD8, about 2.1% of memory CD4, and around 0.42% of memory CD8 clonotypes were shared across a handful of donors. Higher generation probabilities were observed for clonotypes shared by all four sorted-subset donors than for non-shared clonotypes. Only blood was sampled, and tissue TCR repertoires likely differ from those in blood.

TCR CDR3 regions were amplified from genomic DNA by multiplex PCR using the deep immunoSEQ assay. Extracted genomic DNA from each cell subset was distributed evenly across all wells of several immunoSEQ 96-well plates, and each plate was treated as a replicate. Each replicate PCR for sorted subsets received 200 ng genomic DNA, equal to tens of thousands of T cell genomes. Purified libraries were measured with a Qubit 3.0 fluorometer, size-checked on a Bioanalyzer 2100, and measured again with the KAPA Library Quantification kit. A separate single-read 150-cycle Illumina NextSeq 550 flow cell was used to sequence each immunoSEQ 96-well plate. On the authors' methods: Because the immunoSEQ output held only junctional sequences and lacked quality scores, the filtering could not match the filtering applied to full-length reads. Sequences were annotated with PyIR, a Python wrapper for IgBLAST v1.9, using IMGT germline references to assign V/J genes and CDR3. Any read was removed if the V/J assignment was weak (E-value above 1e-6), the CDR3 was missing, or the read contained stop codons, out-of-frame junctions, or ambiguous translated residues. V3J clonotypes were defined as sequences sharing an identical inferred V gene, J gene, and CDR3 amino acid sequence. Percentage overlap between repertoires was calculated by dividing the number of shared unique clonotypes by the size of the smaller repertoire. Repertoire richness was assessed with RTK rarefaction, the Chao1 estimator, and Recon v2.1 estimates of unobserved clonotypes. Generation probabilities for all TCRbeta clonotypes obtained by the gDNA method from a handful of donors were computed using OLGA. TCRdb retrieved this table from immuneACCESS and kept in-frame rearrangements only. Not all clones are present; in checked studies, unresolved V genes account for under half, and no reason is known for the remainder. V, J and clone size were drawn from that table, and D and trimming were deduced from the DNA. A total of 780,000 or so clones appear in this sample, 55% to 75% of them only once. Together, the top ten hold less than 2% of the sample.

Donors were healthy HIV-negative adults with no recently reported acute infections or vaccinations. Only Caucasian adults living in Nashville, Tennessee, USA were represented among the donors. Magnetic negative selection was used to enrich CD4+ T cells, after which naive cells were positively selected on CD45RA and the negative fraction became the memory subset. Blood was obtained by leukapheresis, after which PBMCs were separated by Ficoll-Histopaque density gradient centrifugation and cryopreserved in liquid nitrogen vapor phase. Analytical flow cytometry was used to check the purity and quantity of every magnetically sorted T cell population. Genomic DNA was isolated from every sorted fraction and measured by UV absorbance on a Nanodrop 2000c. Trimming costs V 0 bases and J 4 bases, and their ends lie 11 bases apart. The CDR3 numbers 15 residues from cysteine through phenylalanine. Only the CDR3 region is kept as DNA, spanning 45 bases read in frame from base 1. CDR1 SGHRS and CDR2 YFSETQ were looked up in the germline V gene.

As concerns this clone: There is no known antigen for this receptor. A much larger clone is a single base away; this may be a read error. The sample has other DNA sequences that encode this CDR3 too.

Sequenced material: memory CD4+ T cells sorted from blood. The cell subset or site tag for this specimen amounts to: CD45RA-negative fraction. Recombination linked TRBV5-1 to TRBJ2-1, with TRBD2 as a weak D call on 6 bases. This sequence was found in a woman in her 30s in good health. The CDR3 region has the sequence CASSLDSGGYNEQFF. The DNA is as follows: TGCGCCAGCAGCTTGGATAGCGGAGGATACAATGAGCAGTTCTTC.